This TCR beta chain comes out of a study of cytomegalovirus exposure and HLA in healthy donors. Study-wide findings and caveats: The tendency of first-cohort TCR clusters to co-occur in the 120 or so validation repertoires was the finding of a later analysis. It was 150 to 200 TCR beta chains that were listed as cytomegalovirus-associated.

A note on this clone: Its antigen is as yet unknown.

Profiling relied on immunoSEQ multiplex PCR, and the TCRdb table lists in-frame clones only, not all of them. The table shows roughly 140,000 clones, with just over 90% occurring only once. The origin of this receptor is a man younger than 30 in good health and CMV-seronegative. Sequenced: PBMCs.

The CDR3 DNA follows: TGTGCCAGCAGCCCACGGGACAGGGGGTACTCAGATACGCAGTATTTT. It yields the protein CASSPRDRGYSDTQYF. The gene calls are TRBV7-9 and TRBJ2-3; 11 bases are shared with TRBD1. After removal of 5 bases from V and 4 bases from J, the junction contained 8 bases not matched to a gene. CDR3 size: 16 residues. Germline CDR1 reads SEHNR; CDR2 reads FQNEAQ (reference sequence).